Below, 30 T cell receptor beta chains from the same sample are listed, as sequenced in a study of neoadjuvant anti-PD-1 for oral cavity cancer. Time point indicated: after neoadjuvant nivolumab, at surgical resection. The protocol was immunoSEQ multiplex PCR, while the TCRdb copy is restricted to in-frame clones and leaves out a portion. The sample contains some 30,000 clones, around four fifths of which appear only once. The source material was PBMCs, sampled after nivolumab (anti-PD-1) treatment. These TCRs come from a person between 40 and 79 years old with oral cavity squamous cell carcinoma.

This CDR3 reads CASSRTGAGYEQYF. In DNA, the CDR3 is TGTGCCAGCAGTCGGACAGGGGCCGGCTACGAGCAGTACTTC. V usage is TRBV27 and J usage is TRBJ2-7, with 9 bases matching TRBD1. This CDR3 has 14 residues. Germline CDR1 MNHEY, CDR2 SMNVEV (reference sequence). V lost 5 bases and J lost 3; bases outside the gene matches: 5.

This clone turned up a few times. The CDR3 bases are TGTGCCAGCAGCGCTACAGGGGTGGCCGGGGAGCTGTTTTTT. Amino acid sequence: CASSATGVAGELFF. The V and J genes are TRBV6-1 and TRBJ2-2; 7 nucleotides align to TRBD1. The CDR3 covers 14 residues. CDR1 and CDR2 from the germline V gene are MNHNS and SASEGT. Trimming removed 6 bases from V and 6 bases from J; junction bases left unmatched: 7.

This chain's CDR3 is CASSLAGGELFF. The CDR3 DNA reads as TGTGCCAGCAGCTTAGCGGGGGGAGAACTGTTTTTT. The gene calls are TRBV7-9 and TRBJ1-4, with D possibly being TRBD1 (5 bases). Looked up from germline, CDR1 is SEHNR and CDR2 is FQNEAQ (reference sequence). The CDR3 extends over 12 amino acids. Trimming cost V 0 bases and J 12 bases, with 8 bases left between them.

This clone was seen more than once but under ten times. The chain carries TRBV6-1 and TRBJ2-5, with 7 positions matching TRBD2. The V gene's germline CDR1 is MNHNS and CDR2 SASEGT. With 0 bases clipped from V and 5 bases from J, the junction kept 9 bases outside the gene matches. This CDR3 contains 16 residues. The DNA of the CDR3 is TGTGCCAGCAGTGAAGCGGGGGGGACGGGGGTCGAGACCCAGTACTTC. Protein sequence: CASSEAGGTGVETQYF.

The CDR3 sequence is CASSVEGMMNTEAFF. As DNA, the CDR3 is TGTGCCAGCAGTGTTGAGGGCATGATGAACACTGAAGCTTTCTTT. J is TRBJ1-1 and V is TRBV2; no clear D gene. The CDR3 spans 15 residues. CDR1 is SNHLY and CDR2 is FYNNEI in the germline V gene. The germline V and J ends were trimmed by 4 bases and 0 bases, with 12 bases remaining between them.

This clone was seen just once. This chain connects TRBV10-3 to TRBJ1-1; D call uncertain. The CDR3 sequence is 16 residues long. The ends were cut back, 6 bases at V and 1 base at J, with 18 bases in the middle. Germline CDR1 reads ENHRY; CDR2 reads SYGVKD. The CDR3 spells CAIRVSLSSKNTEAFF. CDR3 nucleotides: TGTGCCATCAGGGTTTCACTATCGTCCAAGAACACTGAAGCTTTCTTT.

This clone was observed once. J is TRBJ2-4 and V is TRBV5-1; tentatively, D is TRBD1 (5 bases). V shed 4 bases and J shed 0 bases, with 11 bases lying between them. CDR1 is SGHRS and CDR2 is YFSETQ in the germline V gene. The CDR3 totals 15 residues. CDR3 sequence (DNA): TGCGCCAGCAGCGCCGAACAGGTAGCCAAAAACATTCAGTACTTC. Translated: CASSAEQVAKNIQYF.

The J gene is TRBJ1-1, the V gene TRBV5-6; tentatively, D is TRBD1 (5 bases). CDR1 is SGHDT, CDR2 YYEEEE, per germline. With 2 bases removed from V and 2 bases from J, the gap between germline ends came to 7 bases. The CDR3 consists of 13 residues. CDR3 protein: CASSFRDNTEAFF. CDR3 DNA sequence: TGTGCCAGCAGCTTCCGGGACAACACTGAAGCTTTCTTT.

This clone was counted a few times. As DNA, the CDR3 is TGTGCCAGCAGCAGGGGAGACAATTCACCCCTCCACTTT. Its protein is CASSRGDNSPLHF. The rearrangement uses TRBV7-9 and TRBJ1-6; perhaps TRBD1 as D (5 bases). The CDR3 runs to 13 residues. V shed 5 bases and J shed 7 bases, with 9 bases lying between them. The germline gives CDR1 SEHNR, CDR2 FQNEAQ (reference sequence).

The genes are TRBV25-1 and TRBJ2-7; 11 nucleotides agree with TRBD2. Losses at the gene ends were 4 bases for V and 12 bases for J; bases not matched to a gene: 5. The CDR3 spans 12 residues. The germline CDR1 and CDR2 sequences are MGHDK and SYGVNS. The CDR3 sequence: CASSASGGPGYF. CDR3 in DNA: TGTGCCAGCAGTGCTAGCGGGGGGCCTGGGTACTTC.

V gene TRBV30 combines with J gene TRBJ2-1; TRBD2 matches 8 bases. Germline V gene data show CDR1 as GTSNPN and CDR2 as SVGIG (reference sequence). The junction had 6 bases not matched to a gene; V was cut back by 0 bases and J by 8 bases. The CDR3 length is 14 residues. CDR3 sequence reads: CAWSVGGGTDEQFF. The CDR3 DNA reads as TGTGCCTGGAGTGTAGGCGGGGGGACGGATGAGCAGTTCTTC.

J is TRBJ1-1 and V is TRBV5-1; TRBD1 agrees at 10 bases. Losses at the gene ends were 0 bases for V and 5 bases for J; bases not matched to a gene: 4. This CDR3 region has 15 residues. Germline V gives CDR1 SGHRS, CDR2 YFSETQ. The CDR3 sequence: CASSLEDRGRTEAFF. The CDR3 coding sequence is TGCGCCAGCAGCTTGGAGGACAGGGGGAGGACTGAAGCTTTCTTT.

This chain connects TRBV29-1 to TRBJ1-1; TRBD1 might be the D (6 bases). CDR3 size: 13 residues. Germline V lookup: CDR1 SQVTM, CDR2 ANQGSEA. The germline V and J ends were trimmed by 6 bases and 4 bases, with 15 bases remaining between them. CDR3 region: CSVTQGRITEAFF. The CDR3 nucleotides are TGCAGCGTGACCCAGGGGAGGATCACTGAAGCTTTCTTT.

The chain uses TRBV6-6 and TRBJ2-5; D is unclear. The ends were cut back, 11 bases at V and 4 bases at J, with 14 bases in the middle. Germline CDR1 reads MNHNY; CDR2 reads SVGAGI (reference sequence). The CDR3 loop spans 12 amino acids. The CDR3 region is CAGSRTGETQYF. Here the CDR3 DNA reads TGTGCCGGGTCGAGAACGGGAGAGACCCAGTACTTC.

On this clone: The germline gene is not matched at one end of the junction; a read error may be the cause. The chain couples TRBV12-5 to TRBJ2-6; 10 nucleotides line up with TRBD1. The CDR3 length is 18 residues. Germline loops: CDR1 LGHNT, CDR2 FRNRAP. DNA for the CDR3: TGTGCTCGTGGTTCGCGACAGGGGGCAAGGGGTGGGGCCAACGTCCTGACTTTC. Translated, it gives CARGSRQGARGGANVLTF.

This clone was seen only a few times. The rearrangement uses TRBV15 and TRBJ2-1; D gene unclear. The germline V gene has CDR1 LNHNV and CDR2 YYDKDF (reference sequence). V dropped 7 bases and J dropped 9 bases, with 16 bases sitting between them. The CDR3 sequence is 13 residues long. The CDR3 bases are TGTGCCACCAACCCCGCCCTGTTTGGTGAGCAGTTCTTC. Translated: CATNPALFGEQFF.

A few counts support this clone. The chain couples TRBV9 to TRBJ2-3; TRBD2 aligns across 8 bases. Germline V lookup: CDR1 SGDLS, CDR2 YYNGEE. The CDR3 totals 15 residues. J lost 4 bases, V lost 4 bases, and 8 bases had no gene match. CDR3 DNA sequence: TGTGCCAGCAGCCCCCGGACTAGCTTAGCAGATACGCAGTATTTT. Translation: CASSPRTSLADTQYF.

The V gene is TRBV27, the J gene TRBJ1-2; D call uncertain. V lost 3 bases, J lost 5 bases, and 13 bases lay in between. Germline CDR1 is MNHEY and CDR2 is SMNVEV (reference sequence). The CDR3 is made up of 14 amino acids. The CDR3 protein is CASSLVPPGYGYTF. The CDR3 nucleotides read TGTGCCAGCAGTTTGGTCCCTCCGGGTTATGGCTACACCTTC.

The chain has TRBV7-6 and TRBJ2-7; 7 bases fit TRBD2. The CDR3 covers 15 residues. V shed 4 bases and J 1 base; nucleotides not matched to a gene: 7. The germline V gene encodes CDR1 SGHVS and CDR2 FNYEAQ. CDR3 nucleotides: TGTGCCAGCAGCTCCCAGTCGGGAGGTTCCTACGAGCAGTACTTC. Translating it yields CASSSQSGGSYEQYF.

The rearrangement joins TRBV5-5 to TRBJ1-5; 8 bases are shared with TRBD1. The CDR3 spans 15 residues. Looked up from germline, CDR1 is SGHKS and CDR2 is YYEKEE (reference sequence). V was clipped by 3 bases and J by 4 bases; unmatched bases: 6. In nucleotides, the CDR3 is TGTGCCAGCAGCTACCGAGACAGGGGTAATCAGCCCCAGCATTTT. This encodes CASSYRDRGNQPQHF.

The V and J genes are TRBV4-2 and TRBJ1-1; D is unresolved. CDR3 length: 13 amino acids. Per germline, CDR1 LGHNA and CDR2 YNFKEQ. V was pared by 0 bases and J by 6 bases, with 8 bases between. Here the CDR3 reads CASSQDLSPEAFF. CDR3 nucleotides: TGTGCCAGCAGCCAAGATTTGAGTCCTGAAGCTTTCTTT.

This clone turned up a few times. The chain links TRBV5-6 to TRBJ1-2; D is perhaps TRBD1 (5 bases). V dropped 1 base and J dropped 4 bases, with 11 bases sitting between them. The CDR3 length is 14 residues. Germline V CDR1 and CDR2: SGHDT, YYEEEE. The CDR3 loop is CASSLRQGVYGYTF. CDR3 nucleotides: TGTGCCAGCAGCTTGAGGCAGGGAGTCTATGGCTACACCTTC.

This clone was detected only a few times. As DNA, the CDR3 is TGTGCCAGCAGTCCGGGGGTCAGCTCCTACAATGAGCAGTTCTTC. Translation gives CASSPGVSSYNEQFF. The V call is TRBV28, the J call TRBJ2-1; weak D call: TRBD2 (6 bases). The CDR3 is 15 residues long. V gave up 5 bases and J gave up 0 bases, with 11 bases separating them. Germline V gives CDR1 MDHEN, CDR2 SYDVKM.

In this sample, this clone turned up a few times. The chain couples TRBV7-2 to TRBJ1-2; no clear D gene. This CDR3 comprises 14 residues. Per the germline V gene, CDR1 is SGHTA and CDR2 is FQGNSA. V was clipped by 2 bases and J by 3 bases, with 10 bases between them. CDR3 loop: CASSLFPGYYGYTF. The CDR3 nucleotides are TGTGCCAGCAGCTTATTCCCGGGATACTATGGCTACACCTTC.

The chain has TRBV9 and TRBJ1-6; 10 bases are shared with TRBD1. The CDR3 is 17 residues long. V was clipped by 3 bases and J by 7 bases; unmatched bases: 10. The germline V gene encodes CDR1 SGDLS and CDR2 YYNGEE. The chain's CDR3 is CASSASSRQGANSPLHF. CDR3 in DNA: TGTGCCAGCAGCGCGAGTAGTAGACAGGGGGCGAATTCACCCCTCCACTTT.

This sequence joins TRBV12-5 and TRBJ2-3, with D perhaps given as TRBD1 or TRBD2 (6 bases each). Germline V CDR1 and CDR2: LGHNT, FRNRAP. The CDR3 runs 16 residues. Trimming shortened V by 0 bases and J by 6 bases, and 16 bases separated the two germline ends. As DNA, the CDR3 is TGTGCTAGTGGTTTGGTACCAGGGTTCGGGGGCGATACGCAGTATTTT. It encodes CASGLVPGFGGDTQYF.

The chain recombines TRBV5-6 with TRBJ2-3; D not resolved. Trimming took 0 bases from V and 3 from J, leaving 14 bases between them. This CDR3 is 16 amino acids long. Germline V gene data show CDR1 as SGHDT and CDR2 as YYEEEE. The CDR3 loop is CASSLAPASDTDTQYF. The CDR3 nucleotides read TGTGCCAGCAGCTTGGCCCCCGCCTCAGATACAGATACGCAGTATTTT.

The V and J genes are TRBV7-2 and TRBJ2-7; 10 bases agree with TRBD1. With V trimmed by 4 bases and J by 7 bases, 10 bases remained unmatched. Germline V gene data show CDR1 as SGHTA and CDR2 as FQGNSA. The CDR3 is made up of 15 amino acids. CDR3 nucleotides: TGTGCCAGCAGCTCTTCCGGGACAGGGGTTTTGGAGCAGTACTTC. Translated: CASSSSGTGVLEQYF. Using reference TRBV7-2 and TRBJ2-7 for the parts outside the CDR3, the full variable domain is GAGVSQSPSNKVTEKGKDVELRCDPISGHTALYWYRQSLGQGLEFLIYFQGNSAPDKSGLPSDRFSAERTGGSVSTLTIQRTQQEDSAVYLCASSSSGTGVLEQYFGPGTRLTVT.

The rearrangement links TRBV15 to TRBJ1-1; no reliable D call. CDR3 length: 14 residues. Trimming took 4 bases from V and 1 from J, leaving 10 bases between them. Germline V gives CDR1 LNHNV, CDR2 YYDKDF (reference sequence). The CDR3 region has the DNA TGTGCCACCAGCACAAACCGGCAGAACACTGAAGCTTTCTTT. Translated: CATSTNRQNTEAFF.

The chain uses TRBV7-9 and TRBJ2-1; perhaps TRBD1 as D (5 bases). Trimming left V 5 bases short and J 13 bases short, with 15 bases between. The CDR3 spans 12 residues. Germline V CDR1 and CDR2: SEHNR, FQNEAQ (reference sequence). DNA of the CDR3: TGTGCCAGCAGCCCTAGGACATTTTTCCAGTTCTTC. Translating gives CASSPRTFFQFF.